This T cell receptor (beta chain) was sequenced during a study of shared clonotypes between healthy human individuals. V lost 6 bases and J lost 5; bases outside the gene matches: 7. Germline V gene lookup returns CDR1 SGHVS and CDR2 FQNEAQ. The CDR3 consists of 14 residues. Repertoires were generated with immunoSEQ multiplex PCR, while TCRdb's copy carries only in-frame clones and drops some. The data hold over 700,000 clones, with about two thirds observed a single time. A note on this clone: Antigen specificity is unknown.

Study-wide findings and caveats: Relative to clonotypes present in all four donors, those not shared had lower generation probabilities.

The V call is TRBV7-8, the J call TRBJ2-5; 9 nucleotides agree with TRBD2. The sequenced material came from memory CD4+ T cells sorted from blood. The subset: CD45RA-negative fraction. This TCR was sampled from a woman between 25 and 40 years old in good health. The CDR3 loop reads CASRIAGAGETQYF. CDR3 sequence (DNA): TGTGCCAGCAGGATAGCGGGAGCGGGTGAGACCCAGTACTTC.